The sequence of this T cell receptor beta chain was determined in a study of cytomegalovirus exposure and HLA in healthy donors. Study context: The 110 or so validation repertoires used a platform that matched the one used for the approximately 610 first-cohort repertoires, as a later analysis reported.

Clones were read by immunoSEQ multiplex PCR, and TCRdb kept only the in-frame ones, dropping some. Among 250,000 to 400,000 clones listed, approximately 88% were seen once. Germline CDR1 is SGHDT and CDR2 is YYEEEE. V shed 3 bases, J shed 4 bases, and the junction held 4 bases outside the gene matches. The CDR3 totals 14 residues. This clonotype was sampled from a man aged 25-45 years in good health and CMV-seronegative. The sequenced sample consisted of PBMCs. The V call is TRBV5-6, the J call TRBJ1-1; 9 bases agree with TRBD1. This CDR3 reads CASSSDRGFTEAFF. CDR3 coding DNA: TGTGCCAGCAGCTCGGACAGGGGATTCACTGAAGCTTTCTTT.